The following is a T cell receptor (beta chain) sequence with its context. Its specificity is not known. The data originate from a study of blood T cells in healthy people across ages. About the research overall: About one barcoded beta molecule per two T cells was captured by template switching. Study conclusions and caveats: Researchers judged that diversity estimates from one million T cells fell short of true values. The unsorted PBMCs prevented any conclusive comparison of naive versus antigen-experienced cells.

Trimming removed 2 bases from V and 6 bases from J; junction bases left unmatched: 5. Germline V lookup: CDR1 SGHVS, CDR2 FQNEAQ. CDR3 length: 16 residues. A J-beta primer mix and a sample-barcoded 5' primer were used in a second PCR of about 7 to 12 cycles. CDR3-containing paired-end reads numbered at least 2.5 million in each sample. Using its own MiXCR run on the 5' RACE reads, TCRdb lists one record per CDR3 protein. The sample holds roughly 1.4 million distinct CDR3 sequences, around 59% seen once. The gene calls are TRBV7-8 and TRBJ1-5; 12 bases agree with TRBD1. The clonotype originates from a man between 18 and 29 years old in good health. The specimen sequenced was blood. DNA for the CDR3: TGTGCCAGCAGCTTACCGGGACAGGGGGCAGTTCAGCCCCAGCATTTT. It encodes CASSLPGQGAVQPQHF.